This T cell receptor beta chain derives from a study of spatial heterogeneity in lung cancer. This clonotype has just a few counts. Documented time point: sample taken at primary tumor resection. The sequenced material consisted of unsorted whole RNA from tumor, nontumor lung or frozen PBMC. The donors were about 72 patients with non-small cell lung cancer that was early-stage and untreated. The V end lost 0 bases, the J end lost 10 bases, and 11 bases lay between the germline ends. The CDR3 consists of 14 residues. Per germline, CDR1 SGHNT and CDR2 YYREEE (reference sequence). Each molecule of TCR cDNA was tagged with one unique molecular identifier. Each CDR3 protein gets one entry after TCRdb re-called the 5' RACE reads with MiXCR. The sample lists about 48,000 distinct CDR3 sequences; roughly 5.2% were seen once.

The sequenced sample was PBMCs, obtained at surgery. The chain recombines TRBV5-4 with TRBJ1-6; no reliable D call. This receptor was identified in a male donor with early-stage non-small cell lung cancer. The CDR3 loop reads CASSLVPEGSPLHF. In nucleotides, the CDR3 is TGTGCCAGCAGCTTGGTCCCGGAGGGCTCACCCCTCCACTTT.